The text below deals with one TCR beta chain. The antigen remains undetermined. Germline values: CDR1 SNHLY, CDR2 FYNNEI. This CDR3 contains 13 residues. V was pared by 4 bases and J by 7 bases, with 10 bases between. The data originate from a study of identical twins. MiXCR was run by TCRdb on the 5' RACE reads, yielding one entry per CDR3 protein. The sample has approximately 1.8 million distinct CDR3 sequences; less than 40% are singletons. General observations from the study: For cord blood, abundant beta clonotypes had fewer insertions, unlike memory repertoires, which showed none.

The chain joins TRBV2 to TRBJ1-4; D is uncertain. The sequenced sample was cord blood. The sequence derives from a newborn girl in good health. In nucleotides, the CDR3 is TGTGCCAGCAGTGGCGGGTGGGGTGAAAAACTGTTTTTT. Translated: CASSGGWGEKLFF.